This T cell receptor beta chain was identified in a study of T cells in Graves' hyperthyroidism and ophthalmopathy. Study-wide findings and caveats: Ophthalmopathy stood apart from stable hyperthyroidism in a 13 V-J model.

Uncontrolled infections, other autoimmune diseases, pregnancy or lactation led to exclusion of patients. This clonotype was detected ten times or more. The antigen remains undetermined. CDR1 MNHNS and CDR2 SASEGT come from the germline V gene. The CDR3 length is 13 residues. Trimming left V 7 bases short and J 4 bases short, with 10 bases between. TCR beta CDR3 sequences were amplified from RNA transcripts. With the HTBI primer set, the TCR CDR3 went through a first round of RT-PCR. TCRdb independently ran MiXCR on the multiplex PCR reads; one entry per CDR3 protein. The sample records 640,000 or so distinct CDR3 sequences, 11% to 15% being singletons.

This TCR was sampled from a young woman with Graves' ophthalmopathy. This chain joins TRBV6-1 and TRBJ2-2; D could derive from TRBD1 or TRBD2 (5 bases each). The sample was blood. CDR3 nucleotide sequence: TGTGCCAGCATAACGGGACCCACCGGGGAGCTGTTTTTT. Translating it yields CASITGPTGELFF.